This T cell receptor beta chain is drawn from a study of breast tumors, draining lymph nodes, adjacent tissues. Study-level results: Tumor repertoires ranked between lymph nodes and nontumor tissue in diversity, with V and J gene preferences. Data fit most tumor T cells coming from lymph node, expanding in tumor.

TCRdb called the multiplex PCR reads again in MiXCR, with one record for every CDR3 protein. The sample lists about 94,000 distinct CDR3 sequences, around 28% occurring once. Breast cancer patients provided tissue from their axillary draining lymph nodes. CDR1 is LNHNV and CDR2 is YYDKDF in the germline V gene (reference sequence). Trimming took off 5 bases at V and 4 bases at J, with 17 bases between the two ends. The CDR3 has 15 amino acids. This clonotype showed up many times. Its specificity is unknown. The rearrangement joins TRBV15 to TRBJ2-5; D is ambiguous. This receptor was taken from a female donor with breast cancer. Some clones in this sample may be carry-over from other donors' samples. The sample was axillary lymph node tissue. The CDR3 region is CATSHTPTPRETQYF. The CDR3 DNA reads TGTGCCACCAGCCACACCCCTACCCCCCGAGAGACCCAGTACTTC.